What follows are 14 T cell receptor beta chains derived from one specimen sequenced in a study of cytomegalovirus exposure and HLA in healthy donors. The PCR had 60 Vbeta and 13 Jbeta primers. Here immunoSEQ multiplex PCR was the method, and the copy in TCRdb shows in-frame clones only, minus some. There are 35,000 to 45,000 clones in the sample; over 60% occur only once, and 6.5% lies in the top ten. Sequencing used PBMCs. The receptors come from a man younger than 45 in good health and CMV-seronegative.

CDR3 protein: CASSTGILAGAYNEQFF. The CDR3 DNA reads TGCGCCAGCAGTACCGGGATCCTAGCGGGGGCCTACAATGAGCAGTTCTTC. The rearrangement joins TRBV5-1 to TRBJ2-1; TRBD2 aligns across 10 bases. This CDR3 has 17 residues. Germline assignment: CDR1 SGHRS and CDR2 YFSETQ. Losses at the gene ends were 5 bases for V and 2 bases for J; bases not matched to a gene: 10.

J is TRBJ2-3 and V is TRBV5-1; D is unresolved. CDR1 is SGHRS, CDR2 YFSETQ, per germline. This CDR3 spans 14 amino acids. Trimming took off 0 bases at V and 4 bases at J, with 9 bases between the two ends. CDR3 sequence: CASSLASRSDTQYF. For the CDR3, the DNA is TGCGCCAGCAGCTTGGCTAGTCGGTCAGATACGCAGTATTTT.

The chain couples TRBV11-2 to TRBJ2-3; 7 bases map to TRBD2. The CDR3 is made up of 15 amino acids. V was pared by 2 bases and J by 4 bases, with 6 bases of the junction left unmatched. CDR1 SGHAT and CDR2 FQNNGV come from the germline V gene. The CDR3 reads CASSLTAGLPDTQYF. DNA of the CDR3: TGTGCCAGCAGCTTAACAGCGGGGCTTCCAGATACGCAGTATTTT.

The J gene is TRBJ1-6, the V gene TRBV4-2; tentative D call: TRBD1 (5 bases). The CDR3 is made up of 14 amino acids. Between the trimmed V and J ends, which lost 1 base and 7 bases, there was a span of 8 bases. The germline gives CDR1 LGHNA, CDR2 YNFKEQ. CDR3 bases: TGTGCCAGCAGCCAAGGACAGCCGAATTCACCCCTCCACTTT. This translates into CASSQGQPNSPLHF.

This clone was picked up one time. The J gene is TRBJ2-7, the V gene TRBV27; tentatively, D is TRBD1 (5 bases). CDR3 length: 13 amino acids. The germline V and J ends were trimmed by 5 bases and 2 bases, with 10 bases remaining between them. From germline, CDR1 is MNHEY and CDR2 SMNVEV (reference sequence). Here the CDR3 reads CASSSTGAYEQYF. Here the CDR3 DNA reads TGTGCCAGCAGTAGTACAGGCGCCTACGAGCAGTACTTC.

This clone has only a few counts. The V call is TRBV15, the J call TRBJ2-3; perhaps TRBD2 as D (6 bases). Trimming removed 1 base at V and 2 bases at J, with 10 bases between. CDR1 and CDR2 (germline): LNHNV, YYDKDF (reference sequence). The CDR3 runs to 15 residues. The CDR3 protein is CATSRGAGHTDTQYF. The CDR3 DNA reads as TGTGCCACCAGCAGAGGGGCGGGGCACACAGATACGCAGTATTTT.

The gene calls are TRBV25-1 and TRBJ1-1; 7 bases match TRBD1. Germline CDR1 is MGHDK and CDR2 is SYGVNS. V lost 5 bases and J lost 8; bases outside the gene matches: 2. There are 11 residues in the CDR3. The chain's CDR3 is CASSRQGEAFF. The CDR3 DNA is TGTGCCAGCAGTCGACAGGGCGAAGCTTTCTTT.

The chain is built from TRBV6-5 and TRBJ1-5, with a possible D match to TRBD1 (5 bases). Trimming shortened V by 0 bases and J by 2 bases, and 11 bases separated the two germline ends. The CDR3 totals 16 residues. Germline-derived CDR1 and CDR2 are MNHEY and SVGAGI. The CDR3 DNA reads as TGTGCCAGCAGTTACTCGAAGGGGCAGGGCAATCAGCCCCAGCATTTT. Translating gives CASSYSKGQGNQPQHF.

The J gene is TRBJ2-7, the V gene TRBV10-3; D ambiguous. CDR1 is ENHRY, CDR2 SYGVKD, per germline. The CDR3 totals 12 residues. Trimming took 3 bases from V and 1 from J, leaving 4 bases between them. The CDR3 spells CAISDRSYEQYF. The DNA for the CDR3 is TGTGCCATCAGTGACAGGTCCTACGAGCAGTACTTC.

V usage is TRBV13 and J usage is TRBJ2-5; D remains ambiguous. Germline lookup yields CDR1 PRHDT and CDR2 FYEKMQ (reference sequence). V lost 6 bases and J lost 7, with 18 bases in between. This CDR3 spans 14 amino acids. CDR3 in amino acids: CASSYSGAPRTQYF. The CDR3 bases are TGTGCCAGCAGTTATTCGGGTGCCCCGAGGACCCAGTACTTC.

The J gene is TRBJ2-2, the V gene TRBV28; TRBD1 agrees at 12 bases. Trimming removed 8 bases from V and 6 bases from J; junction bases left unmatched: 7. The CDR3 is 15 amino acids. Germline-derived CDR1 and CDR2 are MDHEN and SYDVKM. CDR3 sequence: CASQGQGALSGELFF. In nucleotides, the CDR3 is TGTGCCAGCCAGGGACAGGGGGCCTTGTCCGGGGAGCTGTTTTTT.

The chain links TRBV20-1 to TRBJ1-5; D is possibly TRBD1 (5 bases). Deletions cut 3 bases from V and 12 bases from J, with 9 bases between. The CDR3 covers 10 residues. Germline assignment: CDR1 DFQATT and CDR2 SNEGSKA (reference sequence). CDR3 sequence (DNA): TGCAGTGCTAGCAGGGAGGGCCAGCATTTT. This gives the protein CSASREGQHF.

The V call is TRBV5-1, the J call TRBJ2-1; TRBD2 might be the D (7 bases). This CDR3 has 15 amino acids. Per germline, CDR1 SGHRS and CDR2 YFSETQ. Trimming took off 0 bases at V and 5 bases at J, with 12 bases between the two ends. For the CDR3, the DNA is TGCGCCAGCAGCTTGGAGGGGGGGGTAGACAATGAGCAGTTCTTC. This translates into CASSLEGGVDNEQFF.

This chain's CDR3 is CASSPIATGDYEQYF. In DNA, the CDR3 is TGTGCCAGCTCACCAATAGCGACAGGGGACTACGAGCAGTACTTC. This sequence joins TRBV18 and TRBJ2-7, with TRBD1 matching over 8 bases. Losses at the gene ends were 2 bases for V and 3 bases for J; bases not matched to a gene: 6. This CDR3 comprises 15 residues. Looked up from germline, CDR1 is KGHSH and CDR2 is LQKENI.